The rows below give T cell receptor beta chains drawn from one sample of a study of blood T cell repertoires in COVID-19. Sequencing was performed with immunoSEQ multiplex PCR; in TCRdb, only in-frame clones are kept and a portion is missing. The repertoire has more than 13,000 clones, about 83% of them found once; the top ten carry 30% to 40%. The specimen sequenced was peripheral blood. The source is a man aged 45-65 years with active COVID-19. The conserved cysteine and the conserved F or W are not part of the CDR3 here. Clone size is not always given. Where it is, it says once, few, many or a class for expanded clones.

V: TRBV4-1; J: TRBJ2-1; size: NA; CDR3: ASSQAGSSRDEQF
V: TRBV27; J: TRBJ2-1; size: NA; CDR3: ASSFVAGEGGNEQF
V: TRBV6-5; J: TRBJ2-2; size: NA; CDR3: ASSYEDNTGELF
V: TRBV2; J: TRBJ2-4; size: few; CDR3: ASSTYRADIQY
V: TRBV19; J: TRBJ2-1; size: once; CDR3: ASSTYTGTRVNEQF
V: TRBV7-8; J: TRBJ1-1; size: medium-sized; CDR3: ASSLTAGLNTEAF
V: TRBV28; J: TRBJ1-5; size: NA; CDR3: ASNIRTGGVYSNQPQH
V: TRBV6-5; J: TRBJ2-7; size: NA; CDR3: ASSAWAGATYEQY
V: TRBV19; J: TRBJ2-5; size: once; CDR3: ASSMGQGQETQY
V: TRBV27; J: TRBJ1-4; size: NA; CDR3: ASTQNLFDGLNEKLF
V: TRBV6-1; J: TRBJ2-7; size: NA; CDR3: ASSEAGASYEQY
V: TRBV9; J: TRBJ2-2; size: NA; CDR3: ASSERVAHGSGTGELF
V: TRBV7-9; J: TRBJ2-1; size: once; CDR3: ASSPGQGALFYNEQF
V: TRBV10-3; J: TRBJ2-7; size: few; CDR3: AISESSGNEQY
V: TRBV9; J: TRBJ1-3; size: NA; CDR3: ASSPHYLSSGNTIY
V: TRBV5-1; J: TRBJ2-7; size: medium-sized; CDR3: ASSLFQGTYEQY
V: TRBV6-5; J: TRBJ2-5; size: NA; CDR3: ASSPAGGETQY
V: TRBV18; J: TRBJ1-5; size: NA; CDR3: ASSSYGKIGQPQH
V: TRBV19; J: TRBJ2-7; size: NA; CDR3: ASSMGLDSSYEQY
V: TRBV15; J: TRBJ2-2; size: once; CDR3: ATSKSSGGDQTGELF
V: TRBV18; J: TRBJ2-7; size: few; CDR3: ASSPEFRTGSYSYEQY
V: TRBV25-1; J: TRBJ1-2; size: NA; CDR3: ASSEFSTGTYGYT
V: TRBV14; J: TRBJ1-6; size: NA; CDR3: ASSLGPGNSPLH
V: TRBV7-8; J: TRBJ2-7; size: NA; CDR3: ASSFLGLTYEQY
V: TRBV27; J: TRBJ2-1; size: once; CDR3: ASSPLAGVGNEQF
V: TRBV3-1/TRBV3-2; J: TRBJ2-1; size: NA; CDR3: ASSQPGLLSEQF
V: TRBV27; J: TRBJ1-1; size: NA; CDR3: ASSLNRGSVSTEAF